The T cell receptor (beta chain) under discussion was sequenced for a study of blood T cells in healthy people across ages. V shed 5 bases and J 4 bases; nucleotides not matched to a gene: 8. This CDR3 is 15 amino acids long. The germline V gene encodes CDR1 LGHNA and CDR2 YSLEER. Through a sample-barcoded 5' primer and a J-beta primer mix, a second PCR was run for roughly 6 to 12 cycles. Via MiXCR, TCRdb re-called the 5' RACE reads, giving one row per CDR3 protein. This sample has over 1,500,000 distinct CDR3 sequences, with 49% found just once. This chain uses TRBV4-3 with TRBJ2-3; TRBD2 aligns across 8 bases. The specimen sequenced was blood. The TCR comes from a woman aged 40-49 years in good health. CDR3 nucleotide sequence: TGCGCCAGCAGCGCGTACCTCGGGGGGGCAGATACGCAGTATTTT. Translation: CASSAYLGGADTQYF.